This T cell receptor beta chain was profiled in a study of vaccination effects on CD4 cells after COVID-19. Study conclusions and caveats: Cross-reactivity with common cold coronaviruses was shown by only 1 of 255 vaccine-induced clones in healthy vaccinees.

Details on this clone: Antigen unknown.

Here immunoSEQ multiplex PCR was the method, and the copy in TCRdb shows in-frame clones only, minus some. The sample shows tens of thousands of clones, 60% to 80% of them seen only once. ViraFEST assay sequencing came after antigen-specific CD4+ T cells were expanded with viral peptide pools. The culture ran for 9 to 11 days, and then CD4+ T cells were isolated. No vaccinee had earlier SARS-CoV-2 infection, and nucleocapsid antibodies were negative. It was with 10 IU/ml IL-2 and around 10 ug/ml peptides that two million PBMC per well were cultured. With V trimmed by 6 bases and J by 5 bases, 11 bases remained unmatched. CDR3 length: 15 amino acids. Germline V CDR1 and CDR2: LNHDA, SQIVND (reference sequence).

The origin of this receptor is a human donor who received a COVID-19 vaccine. V gene TRBV19 combines with J gene TRBJ2-5, with 8 bases lining up with TRBD2. The input for sequencing was CD4+ T cells from PBMCs cultured with HCoV-229E spike peptides, taken before COVID-19 vaccination. The CDR3 sequence: CASRTSGGGSETQYF. The CDR3 DNA reads TGTGCCAGTAGGACCTCCGGGGGGGGCTCGGAGACCCAGTACTTC.